A selection of T cell receptor beta chains follows, all from one sample in a study of vaccination and CD4 T cells after COVID-19. What these receptors recognize is not known. Using its own MiXCR run on the PCR reads, TCRdb lists one record per CDR3 protein. This sample has around 18,000 distinct CDR3 sequences; roughly two fifths occur once, and the top ten carry under 15%. Sequencing used CD4+ T cells from blood, cultured in vitro. The receptors shown here come from a human donor who had recovered from COVID-19. Both conserved end residues are part of each CDR3. Each record gives: CDR3 DNA, CDR3 protein, D gene, V gene, clone size, J gene, CDR3 length. A D gene is named only where the DNA matches it firmly. A row's size may be missing; if present it is once, few, many or a size class.

CDR3 DNA: TGTGCCAGCAATCGAGTAGCCAAAAACATTCAGTACTTC
CDR3 protein: CASNRVAKNIQYF
D gene: .
V gene: TRBV2
clone size: .
J gene: TRBJ2-4
CDR3 length: 13

CDR3 DNA: TGTGCCACCAGCAGAGACAGACACACTGAAGCTTTCTTT
CDR3 protein: CATSRDRHTEAFF
D gene: .
V gene: TRBV15
clone size: .
J gene: TRBJ1-1
CDR3 length: 13

CDR3 DNA: TGTGCCTGGAGTGAGGGGGAAACCCTCCACTTT
CDR3 protein: CAWSEGETLHF
D gene: .
V gene: TRBV30
clone size: few
J gene: TRBJ1-6
CDR3 length: 11

CDR3 DNA: TGTGCCACCAGTAACCCGGGACAGGAGGCAGATACGCAGTATTTT
CDR3 protein: CATSNPGQEADTQYF
D gene: TRBD1
V gene: TRBV25-1
clone size: few
J gene: TRBJ2-3
CDR3 length: 15

CDR3 DNA: TGTGCCAGCAGTTTTTCAGATACGCAGTATTTT
CDR3 protein: CASSFSDTQYF
D gene: .
V gene: TRBV6-5
clone size: .
J gene: TRBJ2-3
CDR3 length: 11

CDR3 DNA: TGTGCCTGGAGTGCCGGGTCCCACTCCTACGAGCAGTACTTC
CDR3 protein: CAWSAGSHSYEQYF
D gene: .
V gene: TRBV30
clone size: .
J gene: TRBJ2-7
CDR3 length: 14

CDR3 DNA: TGTGCCAGCAGTTTTGACGGGGGGCTGGCTGGGGCCAACGTCCTGACTTTC
CDR3 protein: CASSFDGGLAGANVLTF
D gene: .
V gene: TRBV28
clone size: .
J gene: TRBJ2-6
CDR3 length: 17

CDR3 DNA: TGTGCCAGCAGCTCAGGGACAGGGGGCTCCTATAATTCACCCCTCCACTTT
CDR3 protein: CASSSGTGGSYNSPLHF
D gene: TRBD1
V gene: TRBV5-4
clone size: few
J gene: TRBJ1-6
CDR3 length: 17

CDR3 DNA: TGCAGCGTTGCTCAGGGGGCTCCTCCGAATCAGCCCCAGCATTTT
CDR3 protein: CSVAQGAPPNQPQHF
D gene: TRBD1
V gene: TRBV29-1
clone size: .
J gene: TRBJ1-5
CDR3 length: 15

CDR3 DNA: TGTGCCAGTAGTATCTCCCAAGATACGCAGTATTTT
CDR3 protein: CASSISQDTQYF
D gene: .
V gene: TRBV19
clone size: .
J gene: TRBJ2-3
CDR3 length: 12

CDR3 DNA: TGTGCCAGCAGTTTCCGCGGGATCCAAGAGACCCAGTACTTC
CDR3 protein: CASSFRGIQETQYF
D gene: .
V gene: TRBV12-3/TRBV12-4
clone size: few
J gene: TRBJ2-5
CDR3 length: 14

CDR3 DNA: TGTGCCAGCAGTTTACAGGGGGGCGATGAGCAGTTCTTC
CDR3 protein: CASSLQGGDEQFF
D gene: TRBD1
V gene: TRBV6-5
clone size: .
J gene: TRBJ2-1
CDR3 length: 13

CDR3 DNA: TGCAGTGCAGTAGCGGGAGGGCGCACCCAGTACTTC
CDR3 protein: CSAVAGGRTQYF
D gene: TRBD2
V gene: TRBV20-1
clone size: .
J gene: TRBJ2-5
CDR3 length: 12

CDR3 DNA: TGTGCCACCAGTGATCACGGGACTAGCGACTCCTACAATGAGCAGTTCTTC
CDR3 protein: CATSDHGTSDSYNEQFF
D gene: TRBD2
V gene: TRBV24-1
clone size: medium-sized
J gene: TRBJ2-1
CDR3 length: 17

CDR3 DNA: TGTGCCATCAGTGACTCGACGGGTCGTGGCTACACCTTC
CDR3 protein: CAISDSTGRGYTF
D gene: .
V gene: TRBV10-3
clone size: few
J gene: TRBJ1-2
CDR3 length: 13

CDR3 DNA: TGTGCCAGCAGCTTTATAGCGGGAGGGCCCTGCGAGCAGTACTTC
CDR3 protein: CASSFIAGGPCEQYF
D gene: TRBD2
V gene: TRBV7-2
clone size: .
J gene: TRBJ2-7
CDR3 length: 15

CDR3 DNA: TGCGCCAGCAGCCAACGGGGGGCAGTCAACACTGAAGCTTTCTTT
CDR3 protein: CASSQRGAVNTEAFF
D gene: .
V gene: TRBV4-1
clone size: .
J gene: TRBJ1-1
CDR3 length: 15

CDR3 DNA: TGCAGTGCTTCGTTTACGTGGGGTGGCACTGAAGCTTTCTTT
CDR3 protein: CSASFTWGGTEAFF
D gene: .
V gene: TRBV20-1
clone size: few
J gene: TRBJ1-1
CDR3 length: 14

CDR3 DNA: TGCAGTGCTTCTAGCGGGAGCACAGATACGCAGTATTTT
CDR3 protein: CSASSGSTDTQYF
D gene: TRBD2
V gene: TRBV20-1
clone size: .
J gene: TRBJ2-3
CDR3 length: 13

CDR3 DNA: TGTGCCAGCAGTGAACGACGGGCGGCCGATGGCTACACCTTC
CDR3 protein: CASSERRAADGYTF
D gene: .
V gene: TRBV2
clone size: .
J gene: TRBJ1-2
CDR3 length: 14

CDR3 DNA: TGTGCCATCAGTGAGGGTTCTAGCGGGGGGACAGATACGCAGTATTTT
CDR3 protein: CAISEGSSGGTDTQYF
D gene: TRBD2
V gene: TRBV10-3
clone size: .
J gene: TRBJ2-3
CDR3 length: 16

CDR3 DNA: TGTGCCAGCAGTTTCTTACAGGGGAATCAGCCCCAGCATTTT
CDR3 protein: CASSFLQGNQPQHF
D gene: TRBD1
V gene: TRBV28
clone size: .
J gene: TRBJ1-5
CDR3 length: 14

CDR3 DNA: TGTGCCAGCGGATCGACTGGGTGGCATTCACCCCTCCACTTT
CDR3 protein: CASGSTGWHSPLHF
D gene: .
V gene: TRBV28
clone size: few
J gene: TRBJ1-6
CDR3 length: 14

CDR3 DNA: TGTGCCAGCAGTCCCGGGACAGGGTCTCACGAGCAGTACTTC
CDR3 protein: CASSPGTGSHEQYF
D gene: .
V gene: TRBV21-1
clone size: few
J gene: TRBJ2-7
CDR3 length: 14

CDR3 DNA: TGTGCCAGCAGTTACTCGCACAGGGTAGGCGAGCAGTACTTC
CDR3 protein: CASSYSHRVGEQYF
D gene: .
V gene: TRBV6-5
clone size: .
J gene: TRBJ2-7
CDR3 length: 14

CDR3 DNA: TGTGCCAGCTCGCCGGGATCAAAATATAGTCAGCCCCAGCATTTT
CDR3 protein: CASSPGSKYSQPQHF
D gene: .
V gene: TRBV18
clone size: .
J gene: TRBJ1-5
CDR3 length: 15

CDR3 DNA: TGCAGTGCTAGGCCGAGGGCCCCCGAGCAGTACTTC
CDR3 protein: CSARPRAPEQYF
D gene: .
V gene: TRBV20-1
clone size: .
J gene: TRBJ2-7
CDR3 length: 12

CDR3 DNA: TGTGCCAGCAGCTTAGATGAGACCGTGCAGTACTTC
CDR3 protein: CASSLDETVQYF
D gene: .
V gene: TRBV11-3
clone size: .
J gene: TRBJ2-7
CDR3 length: 12

CDR3 DNA: TGCGCCAGCAGCTTGGCCCGGGCGACCGGGGAGACCCAGTACTTC
CDR3 protein: CASSLARATGETQYF
D gene: .
V gene: TRBV5-1
clone size: .
J gene: TRBJ2-5
CDR3 length: 15

CDR3 DNA: TGCAGTGCGGGTCGGGCAAAAGCCAAAAACATTCAGTACTTC
CDR3 protein: CSAGRAKAKNIQYF
D gene: .
V gene: TRBV20-1
clone size: .
J gene: TRBJ2-4
CDR3 length: 14

CDR3 DNA: TGTGCCAGCAGTCAACAGGTTCCCTACGAGCAGTACTTC
CDR3 protein: CASSQQVPYEQYF
D gene: .
V gene: TRBV28
clone size: .
J gene: TRBJ2-7
CDR3 length: 13

CDR3 DNA: TGTGCCAGCGGTGTACAGGACCGTCAGCCCCAGCATTTT
CDR3 protein: CASGVQDRQPQHF
D gene: .
V gene: TRBV2
clone size: few
J gene: TRBJ1-5
CDR3 length: 13

CDR3 DNA: TGCAGTGCTAGAGAGATCGAGACAGGGGGTGATTTATCCTACACCTTC
CDR3 protein: CSAREIETGGDLSYTF
D gene: TRBD1
V gene: TRBV20-1
clone size: few
J gene: TRBJ1-2
CDR3 length: 16

CDR3 DNA: TGTGCCAGCAGTCCAACACGACAGGGGTTGAAGGCTTTCTTT
CDR3 protein: CASSPTRQGLKAFF
D gene: TRBD1
V gene: TRBV6-1
clone size: .
J gene: TRBJ1-1
CDR3 length: 14

CDR3 DNA: TGTGCCAGCAGCTTAGCCCGCGCCTTAGGGAATGAGCAGTTCTTC
CDR3 protein: CASSLARALGNEQFF
D gene: .
V gene: TRBV7-2
clone size: .
J gene: TRBJ2-1
CDR3 length: 15

CDR3 DNA: TGTGCCAGCAGTGCCGGGACTAGCGGCTACAATGAGCAGTTCTTC
CDR3 protein: CASSAGTSGYNEQFF
D gene: TRBD2
V gene: TRBV6-1
clone size: few
J gene: TRBJ2-1
CDR3 length: 15

CDR3 DNA: TGTGCCAGCAGCTTAAGGGACGAGGGAGGTGAAGCTTTCTTT
CDR3 protein: CASSLRDEGGEAFF
D gene: .
V gene: TRBV7-6
clone size: .
J gene: TRBJ1-1
CDR3 length: 14

CDR3 DNA: TGTGCCAGCAGTGCGACAGGGGGTACCCAGCCCCAGCATTTT
CDR3 protein: CASSATGGTQPQHF
D gene: TRBD1
V gene: TRBV25-1
clone size: few
J gene: TRBJ1-5
CDR3 length: 14

CDR3 DNA: TGCGCCAGCAGCCCCTCGTTGAGGAACGTCGGGGAGCTGTTTTTT
CDR3 protein: CASSPSLRNVGELFF
D gene: .
V gene: TRBV5-1
clone size: .
J gene: TRBJ2-2
CDR3 length: 15

CDR3 DNA: TGTGCCAGCAGCCGGGACAGACTTCAGCCCCAGCATTTT
CDR3 protein: CASSRDRLQPQHF
D gene: TRBD1
V gene: TRBV5-5
clone size: few
J gene: TRBJ1-5
CDR3 length: 13

CDR3 DNA: TGTGCCAGCGTTGAGGTAGCGAGCACCGGGGAGCTGTTTTTT
CDR3 protein: CASVEVASTGELFF
D gene: .
V gene: TRBV2
clone size: .
J gene: TRBJ2-2
CDR3 length: 14

CDR3 DNA: TGTGCCAGCAGCTTAGGAAAGCTAGCGGGGTACGAGCAGTACTTC
CDR3 protein: CASSLGKLAGYEQYF
D gene: TRBD2
V gene: TRBV7-2
clone size: .
J gene: TRBJ2-7
CDR3 length: 15

CDR3 DNA: TGTGCCAGCAGTTATCTCTCTGGGCGCAGCACAGATACGCAGTATTTT
CDR3 protein: CASSYLSGRSTDTQYF
D gene: .
V gene: TRBV6-2/TRBV6-3
clone size: few
J gene: TRBJ2-3
CDR3 length: 16

CDR3 DNA: TGTGCCAGCAGCGCGACAGCCTATTACACTGAAGCTTTCTTT
CDR3 protein: CASSATAYYTEAFF
D gene: .
V gene: TRBV5-5
clone size: .
J gene: TRBJ1-1
CDR3 length: 14

CDR3 DNA: TGTGCCAGCAGTCTAAATGGAGACGGCTACACCTTC
CDR3 protein: CASSLNGDGYTF
D gene: .
V gene: TRBV6-2/TRBV6-3
clone size: .
J gene: TRBJ1-2
CDR3 length: 12

CDR3 DNA: TGTGCCAGCAGTTTAAGCGGGACTGAAGCTTTCTTT
CDR3 protein: CASSLSGTEAFF
D gene: .
V gene: TRBV12-3/TRBV12-4
clone size: .
J gene: TRBJ1-1
CDR3 length: 12

CDR3 DNA: TGTGCCAGCAGTACAAGGACTAGCCTAATGGGGGAGACCCAGTACTTC
CDR3 protein: CASSTRTSLMGETQYF
D gene: TRBD2
V gene: TRBV12-3/TRBV12-4
clone size: .
J gene: TRBJ2-5
CDR3 length: 16

CDR3 DNA: TGTGCCACCAGTGATCCGGGGACTAACTATGGCTACACCTTC
CDR3 protein: CATSDPGTNYGYTF
D gene: .
V gene: TRBV24-1
clone size: medium-sized
J gene: TRBJ1-2
CDR3 length: 14

CDR3 DNA: TGTGCCAGCCGTCGATTAAAAGGGAGTGGGGTTACCACAGATACGCAGTATTTT
CDR3 protein: CASRRLKGSGVTTDTQYF
D gene: .
V gene: TRBV28
clone size: .
J gene: TRBJ2-3
CDR3 length: 18